This record concerns one T cell receptor beta chain sequence. Its antigen is currently unknown. Template switching with 5'RACE generated the TCR cDNA and added a universal primer site and UMIs. Each CDR3 protein is one row after TCRdb ran MiXCR on the 5' RACE reads. The data show some 600,000 distinct CDR3 sequences, roughly 12% seen once. Trimming pared 0 bases from V and 5 bases from J, leaving 12 bases between. This CDR3 region has 15 residues. Germline CDR1 LGHDT, CDR2 YNNKEL (reference sequence). The sample originates from a study of T cells after yellow fever vaccination. General study results and limits: FACS-sorted repertoires could harbor abundant contaminating bulk-population clonotypes.

The gene calls are TRBV3-1 and TRBJ2-3; no clear D gene. This TCR derives from a man in his thirties or forties who received the YFV17D yellow fever vaccine. Specimen: PBMCs, collected on the day of the yellow fever booster vaccination. The CDR3 nucleotides read TGTGCCAGCAGCCAAGATCTCTTCCTGGGAGATACGCAGTATTTT. This translates into CASSQDLFLGDTQYF.